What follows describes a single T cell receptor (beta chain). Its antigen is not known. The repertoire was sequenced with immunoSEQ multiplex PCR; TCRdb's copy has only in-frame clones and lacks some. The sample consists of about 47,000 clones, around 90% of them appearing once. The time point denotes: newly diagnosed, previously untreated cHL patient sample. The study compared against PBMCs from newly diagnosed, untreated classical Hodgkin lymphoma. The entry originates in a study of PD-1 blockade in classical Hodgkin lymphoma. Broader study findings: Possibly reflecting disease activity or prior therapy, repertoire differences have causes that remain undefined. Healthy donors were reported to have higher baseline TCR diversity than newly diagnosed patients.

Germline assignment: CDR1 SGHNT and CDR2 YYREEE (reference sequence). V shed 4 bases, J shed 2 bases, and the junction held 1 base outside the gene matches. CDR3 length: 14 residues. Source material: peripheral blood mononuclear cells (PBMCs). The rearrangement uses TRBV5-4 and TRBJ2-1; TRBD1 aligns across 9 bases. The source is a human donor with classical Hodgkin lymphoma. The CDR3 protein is CASSRQGAYNEQFF. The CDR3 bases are TGTGCCAGCAGCAGACAGGGGGCCTACAATGAGCAGTTCTTC.